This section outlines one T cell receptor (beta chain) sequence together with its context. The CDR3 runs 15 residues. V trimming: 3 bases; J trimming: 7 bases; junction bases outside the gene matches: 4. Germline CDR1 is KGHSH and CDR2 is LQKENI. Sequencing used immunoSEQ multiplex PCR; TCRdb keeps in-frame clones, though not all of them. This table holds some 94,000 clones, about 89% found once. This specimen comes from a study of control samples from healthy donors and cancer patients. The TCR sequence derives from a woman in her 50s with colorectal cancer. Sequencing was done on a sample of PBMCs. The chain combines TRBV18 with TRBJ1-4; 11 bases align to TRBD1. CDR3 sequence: CASSPGTGGSEKLFF. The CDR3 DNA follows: TGTGCCAGCTCACCGGGGACAGGGGGAAGTGAAAAACTGTTTTTT.